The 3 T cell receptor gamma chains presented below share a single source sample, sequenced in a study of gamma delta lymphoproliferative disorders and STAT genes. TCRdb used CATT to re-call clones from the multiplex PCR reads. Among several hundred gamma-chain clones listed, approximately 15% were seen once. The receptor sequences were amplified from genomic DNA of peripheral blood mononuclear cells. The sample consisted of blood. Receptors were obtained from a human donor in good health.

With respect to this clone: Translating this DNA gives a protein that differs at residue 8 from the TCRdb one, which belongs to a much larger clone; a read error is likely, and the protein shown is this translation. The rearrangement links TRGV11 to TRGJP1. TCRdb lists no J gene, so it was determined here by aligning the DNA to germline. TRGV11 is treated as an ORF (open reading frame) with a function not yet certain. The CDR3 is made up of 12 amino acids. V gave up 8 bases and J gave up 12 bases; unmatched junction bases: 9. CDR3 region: CACWTPGRFKIF. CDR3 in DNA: TGTGCCTGCTGGACCCCCGGTCGGTTCAAGATATTT.

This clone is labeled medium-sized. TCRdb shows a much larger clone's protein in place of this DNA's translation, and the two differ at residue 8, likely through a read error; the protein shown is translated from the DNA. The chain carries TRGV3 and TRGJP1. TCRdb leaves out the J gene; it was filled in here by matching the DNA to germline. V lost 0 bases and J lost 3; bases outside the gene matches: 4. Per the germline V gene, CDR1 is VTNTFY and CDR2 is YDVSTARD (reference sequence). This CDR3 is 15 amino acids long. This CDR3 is CATWDRLATGWFKIF. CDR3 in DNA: TGTGCCACCTGGGACAGGCTGGCCACTGGTTGGTTCAAGATATTT.

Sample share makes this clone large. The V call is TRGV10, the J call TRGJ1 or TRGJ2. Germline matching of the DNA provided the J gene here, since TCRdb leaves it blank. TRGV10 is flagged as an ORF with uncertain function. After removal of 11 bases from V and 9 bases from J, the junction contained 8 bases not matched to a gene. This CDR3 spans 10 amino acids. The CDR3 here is CAALGLKKLF. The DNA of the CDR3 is TGTGCTGCGCTGGGCCTTAAGAAACTCTTT.